The present entry profiles one T cell receptor beta chain with its context. At the DNA level, this CDR3 is encoded by other sequences in the same sample as well. The sample originates from a study of blood T cell repertoires in COVID-19. Study-level information: COVID-19 samples collected from the United States, Italy and Spain covered acute and convalescent phases. Sources were T cells, B-cell-depleted T cells, or PBMCs; the material itself was cDNA or gDNA.

Germline V gene lookup returns CDR1 SGHRS and CDR2 YFSETQ. The CDR3 is 11 residues long. V lost 4 bases and J 3 bases, leaving 4 bases between the germline ends. As originally analysed: It was from reference gene primer amplification that nucleated cell counts were estimated. Some clones are missing from TCRdb's copy, which holds only in-frame ones; the method was immunoSEQ multiplex PCR. That table gives V, J and clone size, and the DNA gave D and trimming. Counted here are some 110,000 clones, roughly 85% occurring once; the ten biggest clones make up roughly 15%. The chain is built from TRBV5-1 and TRBJ2-5, with D uncertain. The specimen was peripheral blood. The TCR was taken from a woman over 75 with acute or convalescent COVID-19. The chain's CDR3 is CASSLEETQYF. DNA for the CDR3: TGCGCCAGCAGCCTAGAAGAGACCCAGTACTTC.